The 5 T cell receptor beta chains below were found in one sample sequenced in a study of monozygotic twins with inflammatory bowel disease. For each CDR3 protein, TCRdb gives one entry from its re-call of the 5' RACE reads, without DNA. This sample's clone table lists more than 110,000 distinct CDR3 sequences. Sequenced: blood. Receptors were obtained from a human donor with ulcerative colitis or Crohn's disease, or a healthy co-twin of an affected twin (not recorded which).

The V call is TRBV4-1, the J call TRBJ1-1. This CDR3 contains 13 residues. Per the germline V gene, CDR1 is MGHRA and CDR2 is YSYEKL. The CDR3 sequence is CASSLLTVEEAFF.

CDR3 amino acids: CSVVIGGSVEKLFF. V usage is TRBV29-1 and J usage is TRBJ1-4; TCRdb's D call of TRBD1 is untestable without DNA. Germline CDR1 and CDR2: SQVTM and ANQGSEA. The CDR3 totals 14 residues.

V gene TRBV11-1 combines with J gene TRBJ2-2; there is no DNA to check the TCRdb D call of TRBD1. The germline gives CDR1 SGHAT, CDR2 FQDESV (reference sequence). The CDR3 is 16 amino acids. CDR3 amino acids: CASSPRGGANTGELFF.

The chain combines TRBV18 with TRBJ2-2; no DNA is available, so the TRBD1 call from TCRdb remains unchecked. CDR1 is KGHSH and CDR2 is LQKENI in the germline V gene. CDR3 length: 17 amino acids. CDR3 in amino acids: CASSPDWGGENTGELFF.

The CDR3: CASSTQSGPQETQYF. The chain carries TRBV5-1 and TRBJ2-5; TCRdb picks TRBD2, but there is no DNA to check that call. The CDR3 covers 15 residues. Germline V gene data show CDR1 as SGHRS and CDR2 as YFSETQ.